This TCR beta chain emerged from a study of cytotoxic CD8 clonotypes in ibrutinib-treated CLL. General observations from the study: There were differences in sampling times between sustained-remission and progressing patients. On treatment, the uncommon public clonotypes contracted or remained stable. Clonality was elevated at ibrutinib response and had returned toward baseline at progression.

Remarks on this clone: The antigen is not known.

Sequencing used immunoSEQ multiplex PCR; TCRdb keeps in-frame clones, though not all of them. This table holds 330,000 or so clones, roughly two thirds found once. Trimming removed 3 bases at V and 3 bases at J, with 14 bases between. Germline-derived CDR1 and CDR2 are MGHRA and YSYEKL. The CDR3 has 16 residues. The source material was PBMCs, sampled after 36 months of ibrutinib treatment. This chain links TRBV4-1 with TRBJ2-2, with D tentatively TRBD1 (6 bases). The source is a human donor with chronic lymphocytic leukemia. CDR3 residues: CASSHRGQSDTGELFF. DNA for the CDR3: TGCGCCAGCAGCCACAGAGGACAGTCCGACACCGGGGAGCTGTTTTTT.